This record looks at one T cell receptor (beta chain) sequence and its context. Its specificity is unknown. This record comes from a study of long-term antiretroviral therapy in people with HIV. About the research overall: It was about a decade after the earliest samples that the 2015 immediate-ART recommendation appeared.

The junction had 13 bases not matched to a gene; V was cut back by 6 bases and J by 8 bases. The CDR3 is 14 residues long. The germline gives CDR1 MDHEN, CDR2 SYDVKM. At survey level, the immunoSEQ assay was run in its v3.0 version. Produced via immunoSEQ multiplex PCR; TCRdb's table is partial and in-frame only. The table has some 28,000 clones, over 90% seen once; the top ten hold about a tenth. Overall study results and limits: Clones that expanded before ART (that is, prior to treatment) dominated the repertoire at all time points. Patients on ART gained diversity, which nonetheless stayed below transplant donor controls.

This chain connects TRBV28 to TRBJ2-7, with TRBD2 matching 7 bases. This receptor was obtained from a man aged 35 to 55 with HIV. This specimen consisted of unsorted PBMCs, obtained 6.2 years after starting antiretroviral therapy. The CDR3 loop is CASSPRDYGDKQYF. The CDR3 DNA is TGTGCCAGCAGCCCAAGGGACTACGGAGACAAGCAGTACTTC.